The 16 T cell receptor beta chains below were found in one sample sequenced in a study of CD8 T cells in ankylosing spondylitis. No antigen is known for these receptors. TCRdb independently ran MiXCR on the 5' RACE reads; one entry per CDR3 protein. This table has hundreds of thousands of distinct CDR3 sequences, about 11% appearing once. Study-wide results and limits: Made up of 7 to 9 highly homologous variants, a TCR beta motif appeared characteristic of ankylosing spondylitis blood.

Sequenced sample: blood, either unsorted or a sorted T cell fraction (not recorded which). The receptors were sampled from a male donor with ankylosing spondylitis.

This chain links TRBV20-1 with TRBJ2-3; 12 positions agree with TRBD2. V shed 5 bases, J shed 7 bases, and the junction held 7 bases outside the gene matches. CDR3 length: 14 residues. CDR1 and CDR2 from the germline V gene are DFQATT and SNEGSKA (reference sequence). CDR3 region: CSAPWLAGGNTQYF. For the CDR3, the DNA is TGCAGTGCTCCGTGGCTAGCGGGGGGGAATACGCAGTATTTT.

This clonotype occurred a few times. The CDR3 nucleotides are TGTGCCAGCAGTTACTCAGGGCTAGCGGGAACACCCGAAGCGCGGGGTGAGCAGTTCTTC. Amino acid sequence: CASSYSGLAGTPEARGEQFF. The chain combines TRBV6-2 or TRBV6-3 with TRBJ2-1, with TRBD2 matching 9 bases. The junction had 21 bases not matched to a gene; V was cut back by 0 bases and J by 9 bases. CDR3 length equals 20 residues. Germline CDR1 reads MNHEY; CDR2 reads SVGEGT.

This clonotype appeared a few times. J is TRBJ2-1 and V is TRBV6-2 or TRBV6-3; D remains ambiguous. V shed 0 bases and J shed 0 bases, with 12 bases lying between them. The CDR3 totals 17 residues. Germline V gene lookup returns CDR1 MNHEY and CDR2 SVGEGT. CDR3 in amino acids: CASSYSLVRSSYNEQFF. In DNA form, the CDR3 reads TGTGCCAGCAGTTACTCTCTGGTCCGGAGCTCCTACAATGAGCAGTTCTTC.

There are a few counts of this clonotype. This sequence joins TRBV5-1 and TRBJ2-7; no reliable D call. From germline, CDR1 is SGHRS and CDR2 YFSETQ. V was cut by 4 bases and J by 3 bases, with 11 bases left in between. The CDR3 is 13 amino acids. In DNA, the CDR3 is TGCGCCAGCAGCCCCAGGAATGGCTACGAGCAGTACTTC. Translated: CASSPRNGYEQYF. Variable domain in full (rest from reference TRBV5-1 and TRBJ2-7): KAGVTQTPRYLIKTRGQQVTLSCSPISGHRSVSWYQQTPGQGLQFLFEYFSETQRNKGNFPGRFSGRQFSNSRSEMNVSTLELGDSALYLCASSPRNGYEQYFGPGTRLTVT.

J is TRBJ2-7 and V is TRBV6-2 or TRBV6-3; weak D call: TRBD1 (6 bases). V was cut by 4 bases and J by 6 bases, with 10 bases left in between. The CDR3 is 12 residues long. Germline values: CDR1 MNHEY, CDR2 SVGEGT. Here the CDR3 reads CASSSPGVEQYF. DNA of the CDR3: TGTGCCAGCAGTTCGCCAGGGGTCGAGCAGTACTTC.

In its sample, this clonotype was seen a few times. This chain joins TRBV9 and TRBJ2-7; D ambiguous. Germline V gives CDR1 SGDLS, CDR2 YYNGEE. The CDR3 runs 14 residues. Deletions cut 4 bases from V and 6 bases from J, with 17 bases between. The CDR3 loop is CASSSSKTLSEQYF. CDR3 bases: TGTGCCAGCAGCTCTTCGAAAACCCTATCCGAGCAGTACTTC. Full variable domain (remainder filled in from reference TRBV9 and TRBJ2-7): DSGVTQTPKHLITATGQRVTLRCSPRSGDLSVYWYQQSLDQGLQFLIQYYNGEERAKGNILERFSAQQFPDLHSELNLSSLELGDSALYFCASSSSKTLSEQYFGPGTRLTVT.

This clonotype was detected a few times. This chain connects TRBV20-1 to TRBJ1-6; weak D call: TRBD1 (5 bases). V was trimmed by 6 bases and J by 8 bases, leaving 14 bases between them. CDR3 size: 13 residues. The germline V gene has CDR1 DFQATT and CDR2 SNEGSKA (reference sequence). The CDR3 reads CSAETDGDSPLHF. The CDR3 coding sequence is TGCAGTGCGGAGACAGACGGAGATTCACCCCTCCACTTT.

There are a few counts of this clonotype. CDR3 loop: CSARGDGDSGNTIYF. CDR3 nucleotide sequence: TGCAGTGCTAGAGGGGACGGAGACTCTGGAAACACCATATATTTT. The V gene is TRBV20-1, the J gene TRBJ1-3, with D perhaps matching TRBD1 (5 bases). The V gene's germline CDR1 is DFQATT and CDR2 SNEGSKA (reference sequence). The CDR3 loop spans 15 amino acids. The V end lost 1 base, the J end lost 0 bases, and 10 bases lay between the germline ends.

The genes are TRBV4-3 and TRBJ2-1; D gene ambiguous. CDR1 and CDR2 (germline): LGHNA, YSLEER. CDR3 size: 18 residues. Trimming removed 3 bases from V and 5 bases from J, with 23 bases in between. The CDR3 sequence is CASSHSVRDWQVNNEQFF. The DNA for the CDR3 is TGCGCCAGCAGCCACTCAGTAAGGGATTGGCAGGTGAACAATGAGCAGTTCTTC.

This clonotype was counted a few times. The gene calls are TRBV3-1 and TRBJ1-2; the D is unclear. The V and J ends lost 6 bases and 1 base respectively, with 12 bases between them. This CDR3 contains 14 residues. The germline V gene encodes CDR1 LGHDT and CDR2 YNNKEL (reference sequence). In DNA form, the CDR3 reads TGTGCCAGCAGAACGGGAGGCAGTAACTATGGCTACACCTTC. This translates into CASRTGGSNYGYTF.

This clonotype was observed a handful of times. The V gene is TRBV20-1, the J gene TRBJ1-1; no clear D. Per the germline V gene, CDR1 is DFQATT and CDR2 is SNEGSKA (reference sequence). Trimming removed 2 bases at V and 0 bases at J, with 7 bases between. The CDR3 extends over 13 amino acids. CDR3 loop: CSARQDVNTEAFF. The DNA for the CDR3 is TGCAGTGCTAGACAGGATGTGAACACTGAAGCTTTCTTT.

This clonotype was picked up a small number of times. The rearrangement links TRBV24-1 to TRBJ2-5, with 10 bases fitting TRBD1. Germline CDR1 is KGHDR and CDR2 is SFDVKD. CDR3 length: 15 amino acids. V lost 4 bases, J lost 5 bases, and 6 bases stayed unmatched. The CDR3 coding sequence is TGTGCCACCAGTGACCCTGGACAGGGGGAGGAGACCCAGTACTTC. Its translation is CATSDPGQGEETQYF.

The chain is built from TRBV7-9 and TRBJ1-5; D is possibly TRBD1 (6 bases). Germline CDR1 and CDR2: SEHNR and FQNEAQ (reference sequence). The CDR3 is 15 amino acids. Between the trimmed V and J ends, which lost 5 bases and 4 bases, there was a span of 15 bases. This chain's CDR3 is CASSRGGGENQPQHF. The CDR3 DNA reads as TGTGCCAGCAGCCGAGGGGGAGGGGAGAATCAGCCCCAGCATTTT.

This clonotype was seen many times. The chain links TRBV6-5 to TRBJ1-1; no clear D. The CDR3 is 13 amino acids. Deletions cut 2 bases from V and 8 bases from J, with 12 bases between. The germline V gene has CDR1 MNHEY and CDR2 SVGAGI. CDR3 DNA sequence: TGTGCCAGCAGTTACCCTTCGGCGGCCGAAGCTTTCTTT. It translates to CASSYPSAAEAFF.

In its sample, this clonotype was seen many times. DNA for the CDR3: TGCAGTGCTAGCCTGCTAAGGGTCTTGCAAGAGACCCAGTACTTC. Protein product: CSASLLRVLQETQYF. This chain uses TRBV20-1 with TRBJ2-5; D unclear. The V end lost 3 bases, the J end lost 2 bases, and 16 bases lay between the germline ends. The CDR3 runs 15 residues. The germline gives CDR1 DFQATT, CDR2 SNEGSKA (reference sequence).

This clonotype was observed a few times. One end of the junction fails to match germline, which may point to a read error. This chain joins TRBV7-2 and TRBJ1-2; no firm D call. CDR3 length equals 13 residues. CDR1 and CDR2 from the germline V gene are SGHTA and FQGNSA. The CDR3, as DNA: TGTGCCAGCAGCTTACTGGCAGACACCCCCATGGTATTC. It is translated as CASSLLADTPMVF.